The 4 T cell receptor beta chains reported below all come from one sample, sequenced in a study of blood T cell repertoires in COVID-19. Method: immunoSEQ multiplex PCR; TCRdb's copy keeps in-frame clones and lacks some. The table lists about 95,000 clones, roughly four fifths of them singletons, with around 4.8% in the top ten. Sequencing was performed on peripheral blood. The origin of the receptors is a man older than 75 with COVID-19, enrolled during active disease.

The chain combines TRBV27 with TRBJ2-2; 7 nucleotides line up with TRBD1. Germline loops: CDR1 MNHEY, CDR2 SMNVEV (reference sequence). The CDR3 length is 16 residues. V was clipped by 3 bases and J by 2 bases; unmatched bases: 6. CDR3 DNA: TGTGCCAGCAGTTTGGCTTGGGACAGCAACACCGGGGAGCTGTTTTTT. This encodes CASSLAWDSNTGELFF.

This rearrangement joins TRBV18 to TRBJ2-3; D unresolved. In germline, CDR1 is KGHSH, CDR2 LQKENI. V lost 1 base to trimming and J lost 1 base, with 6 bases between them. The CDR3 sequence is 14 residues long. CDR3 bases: TGTGCCAGCTCACCACGAGAAGGCACAGATACGCAGTATTTT. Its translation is CASSPREGTDTQYF.

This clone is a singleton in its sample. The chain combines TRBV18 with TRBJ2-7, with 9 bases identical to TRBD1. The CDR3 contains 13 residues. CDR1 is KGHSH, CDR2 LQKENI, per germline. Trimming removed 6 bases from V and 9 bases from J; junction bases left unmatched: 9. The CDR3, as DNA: TGTGCCAGCTCGCCCCGGGACAGGGTTGGGCAGTACTTC. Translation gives CASSPRDRVGQYF. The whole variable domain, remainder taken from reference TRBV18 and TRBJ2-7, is NAGVMQNPRHLVRRRGQEARLRCSPMKGHSHVYWYRQLPEEGLKFMVYLQKENIIDESGMPKERFSAEFPKEGPSILRIQQVVRGDSAAYFCASSPRDRVGQYFGPGTRLTVT.

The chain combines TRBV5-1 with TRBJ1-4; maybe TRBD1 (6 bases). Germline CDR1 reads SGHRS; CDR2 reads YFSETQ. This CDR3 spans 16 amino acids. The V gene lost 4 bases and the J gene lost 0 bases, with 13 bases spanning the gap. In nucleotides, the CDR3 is TGCGCCAGCAGCCAATTCGCAGGGGCAACTAATGAAAAACTGTTTTTT. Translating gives CASSQFAGATNEKLFF.